This TCR beta chain was sequenced for a study of blood T cell repertoires in COVID-19. Study summary: The study drew acute and convalescent COVID-19 samples from the United States, Italy and Spain. Nucleic acid was either cDNA or gDNA, and it came from T cells, B-cell-depleted T cells, or PBMCs.

Sequenced by immunoSEQ multiplex PCR; TCRdb stores in-frame clones only, minus some. The data hold more than 150,000 clones, with about 80% observed a single time. Germline loops: CDR1 SGHTA, CDR2 FQGNSA. The CDR3 is 15 amino acids. V shed 1 base and J shed 2 bases, with 9 bases lying between them. The TCR was taken from a woman aged 70-85 years with acute or convalescent COVID-19. This chain connects TRBV7-2 to TRBJ1-5; perhaps TRBD1 as D (5 bases). The sequencing sample was made of peripheral blood. The DNA of the CDR3 is TGTGCCAGCAGCTTAGTTCTAGGGGGCAATCAGCCCCAGCATTTT. Translating it yields CASSLVLGGNQPQHF.